What follows are 25 T cell receptor beta chains derived from one specimen sequenced in a study of regulatory T cells in long-lasting Graves disease. Indicated time point: newly diagnosed GD, antithyroid drugs for less than 3 months. Making the TCR library involved RNA that had been extracted from PBMCs. Assembly of TCR beta libraries relied on iRepertoire HTBI primers together with Arm-PCR of CDR3 regions. TCRdb reprocessed the multiplex PCR reads with MiXCR, giving one entry per CDR3 protein. Altogether roughly 440,000 distinct CDR3 sequences are present, about 16% being singletons, with the ten largest covering about 25%. These data are also associated with another study on T cells in Graves' hyperthyroidism and ophthalmopathy.

The input for sequencing was peripheral blood mononuclear cells (PBMCs), taken at new diagnosis, from a patient treated with antithyroid drugs. The source is a woman between 18 and 29 years old with Graves disease.

The chain joins TRBV28 to TRBJ2-7, with 11 nucleotides matching TRBD2. The ends lost 6 bases at V and 4 bases at J; junction bases unmatched: 8. This CDR3 region has 15 residues. Germline CDR1 and CDR2: MDHEN and SYDVKM. For the CDR3, the DNA is TGTGCCAGCAGCCCCCTCACTAGCGGGAGTTACGAGCAGTACTTC. It specifies CASSPLTSGSYEQYF. The full variable domain, rest sourced from reference TRBV28 and TRBJ2-7, is DVKVTQSSRYLVKRTGEKVFLECVQDMDHENMFWYRQDPGLGLRLIYFSYDVKMKEKGDIPEGYSVSREKKERFSLILESASTNQTSMYLCASSPLTSGSYEQYFGPGTRLTVT.

This clonotype turned up a few times. The V and J genes are TRBV4-1 and TRBJ2-5, with a weak D call TRBD2 (6 bases). This CDR3 spans 15 amino acids. Trimming cost V 2 bases and J 2 bases, with 12 bases left between them. Looked up from germline, CDR1 is MGHRA and CDR2 is YSYEKL. In nucleotides, the CDR3 is TGCGCCAGCAGCCAAAGGGGAGGTAAACAAGAGACCCAGTACTTC. This translates into CASSQRGGKQETQYF.

The CDR3 reads CASSFPRANQPQHF. The CDR3 bases are TGTGCCAGCAGTTTCCCTAGGGCCAATCAGCCCCAGCATTTT. V is TRBV28 and J is TRBJ1-5, with D unresolved. The CDR3 is 14 residues long. Germline assignment: CDR1 MDHEN and CDR2 SYDVKM. The V end was cut by 3 bases, the J end by 3 bases, with 9 bases between.

This clonotype has ten or more counts. In DNA, the CDR3 is TGTGCCAGCAGAGGACAGCCCGGGGAGCTGTTTTTT. As protein: CASRGQPGELFF. The chain carries TRBV6-1 and TRBJ2-2; D is possibly TRBD1 (6 bases). CDR1 is MNHNS and CDR2 is SASEGT in the germline V gene. CDR3 length equals 12 residues. The V end lost 6 bases, the J end lost 6 bases, and 8 bases lay between the germline ends.

This clonotype was seen ten or more times. The chain recombines TRBV3-1 with TRBJ2-7; D call uncertain. The germline V and J ends were trimmed by 3 bases and 0 bases, with 9 bases remaining between them. The CDR3 runs to 14 residues. The V gene's germline CDR1 is LGHDT and CDR2 YNNKEL (reference sequence). The CDR3 sequence: CASSQESVSYEQYF. CDR3 nucleotide sequence: TGTGCCAGCAGCCAGGAGAGCGTCTCCTACGAGCAGTACTTC.

This clonotype turned up a few times. The rearrangement uses TRBV3-1 and TRBJ2-2; 9 nucleotides align to TRBD2. The V gene end was trimmed by 7 bases and the J gene end by 7 bases; junction bases not matched to a gene: 7. Germline values: CDR1 LGHDT, CDR2 YNNKEL (reference sequence). There are 14 residues in the CDR3. CDR3 residues: CASIHSGSVGELFF. The CDR3 coding sequence is TGTGCCAGCATCCATAGCGGGAGTGTCGGGGAGCTGTTTTTT.

The chain has TRBV11-1 and TRBJ2-7, with 7 bases that match TRBD1. This CDR3 region has 14 residues. Germline V gene data show CDR1 as SGHAT and CDR2 as FQDESV (reference sequence). J gave up 3 bases and V 3 bases, and 5 bases lay outside the gene matches. The CDR3 region is CASSFSGTDYEQYF. CDR3 bases: TGTGCCAGCAGCTTCTCCGGGACAGACTACGAGCAGTACTTC.

This clonotype was recorded at least ten times. The CDR3 DNA follows: TGTGCCAGCTCACCTAACAGGGGGCCGAATTCACCCCTCCACTTT. Translating gives CASSPNRGPNSPLHF. This chain joins TRBV18 and TRBJ1-6; 9 nucleotides agree with TRBD1. The J segment lost 7 bases and the V segment lost 3 bases, leaving 4 bases of the junction unmatched. This CDR3 spans 15 amino acids. Germline V gene data show CDR1 as KGHSH and CDR2 as LQKENI.

There are a few counts of this clonotype. This rearrangement joins TRBV7-3 to TRBJ2-2; D unresolved. The CDR3 has 12 residues. The V gene lost 6 bases and the J gene lost 6 bases, with 8 bases spanning the gap. From germline, CDR1 is SGHTA and CDR2 FQGTGA. The CDR3 sequence is CASSPVSGELFF. The CDR3 region has the DNA TGTGCCAGCAGTCCGGTCTCCGGGGAGCTGTTTTTT.

CDR3 sequence: CSATGLAPSSYEQYF. For the CDR3, the DNA is TGCAGTGCTACAGGACTAGCGCCTAGCTCCTACGAGCAGTACTTC. This sequence joins TRBV20-1 and TRBJ2-7, with 9 bases lining up with TRBD2. This CDR3 is built from 15 residues. Germline V gene sequence: CDR1 DFQATT, CDR2 SNEGSKA (reference sequence). The trim removed 4 bases at V and 0 bases at J, leaving 7 bases unmatched.

This clonotype was picked up a small number of times. The chain couples TRBV20-1 to TRBJ2-2; TRBD2 matches at 10 bases. V was pared by 0 bases and J by 8 bases, with 6 bases of the junction left unmatched. The CDR3 spans 15 residues. The germline V gene has CDR1 DFQATT and CDR2 SNEGSKA (reference sequence). The DNA of the CDR3 is TGCAGTGCTAGAGACAGCGGGAGGGCTTCGGGGGAGCTGTTTTTT. Translation gives CSARDSGRASGELFF.

At least ten counts were recorded for this clonotype. The rearrangement uses TRBV28 and TRBJ1-4; 8 nucleotides agree with TRBD1. The germline V gene encodes CDR1 MDHEN and CDR2 SYDVKM. The CDR3 totals 15 residues. V shed 5 bases and J 8 bases; nucleotides not matched to a gene: 10. The CDR3 spells CASSPFGTGREKLFF. As DNA, the CDR3 is TGTGCCAGCAGTCCCTTCGGGACAGGAAGGGAAAAACTGTTTTTT.

V is TRBV2 and J is TRBJ2-6; maybe TRBD1 (6 bases). Germline V gene data show CDR1 as SNHLY and CDR2 as FYNNEI. The CDR3 contains 15 residues. Trimming cost V 5 bases and J 2 bases, with 10 bases left between them. For the CDR3, the DNA is TGTGCCAGCAGTTTACAGGGTACTGGGGCCAACGTCCTGACTTTC. Its protein is CASSLQGTGANVLTF.

In this sample, this clonotype turned up many times. The chain recombines TRBV6-5 with TRBJ2-3; 11 bases are a match to TRBD2. Germline loops: CDR1 MNHEY, CDR2 SVGAGI. CDR3 length: 15 amino acids. Trimming removed 2 bases from V and 9 bases from J; junction bases left unmatched: 7. CDR3 protein: CASSYLSGRAGTQYF. CDR3 coding DNA: TGTGCCAGCAGTTACCTTAGCGGGAGGGCAGGGACGCAGTATTTT.

J is TRBJ1-5 and V is TRBV27, with 7 bases aligning to TRBD1. Trimming at V came to 6 bases and at J to 4 bases, leaving 9 bases not matched to a gene. Germline V CDR1 and CDR2: MNHEY, SMNVEV (reference sequence). The CDR3 runs to 15 residues. The CDR3 sequence is CASRTDRRRNQPQHF. DNA of the CDR3: TGTGCCAGCAGAACGGACAGGAGGAGGAATCAGCCCCAGCATTTT.

Written as DNA, the CDR3 is TGTGCCAGCACCAATATCCGGACAGGATATAATGAAAAACTGTTTTTT. It specifies CASTNIRTGYNEKLFF. The chain is built from TRBV28 and TRBJ1-4; 7 bases are shared with TRBD1. This CDR3 contains 16 residues. Germline CDR1 is MDHEN and CDR2 is SYDVKM. Losses at the gene ends were 7 bases for V and 4 bases for J; bases not matched to a gene: 12.

This clonotype occurred many times. J is TRBJ1-1 and V is TRBV6-5; perhaps TRBD1 as D (5 bases). The CDR3 contains 18 residues. Per the germline V gene, CDR1 is MNHEY and CDR2 is SVGAGI. Trimming stripped 1 base from V and 0 bases from J, with 18 bases between. CDR3 protein: CASSYLSGQGPMNTEAFF. Here the CDR3 DNA reads TGTGCCAGCAGTTACTTATCAGGGCAGGGCCCAATGAACACTGAAGCTTTCTTT.

This clonotype was seen many times. The chain recombines TRBV28 with TRBJ1-1; possible D gene TRBD1, 5 bases. Germline values: CDR1 MDHEN, CDR2 SYDVKM. Trimming took 0 bases from V and 7 from J, leaving 15 bases between them. This CDR3 has 15 amino acids. The CDR3 loop reads CASSLWPTGNDEAFF. The CDR3 bases are TGTGCCAGCAGTTTATGGCCCACAGGTAACGATGAAGCTTTCTTT.

This clonotype came up a few times. V and J are TRBV7-3 and TRBJ2-3; either TRBD1 or TRBD2 may fit D (5 bases each). The CDR3 covers 18 residues. Trimming shortened V by 2 bases and J by 6 bases, and 24 bases separated the two germline ends. Germline V gene data show CDR1 as SGHTA and CDR2 as FQGTGA. The CDR3 here is CASSLLPTLGGWGDTQYF. The CDR3 bases are TGTGCCAGCAGCTTATTGCCCACACTAGGAGGATGGGGGGATACGCAGTATTTT.

The rearrangement uses TRBV20-1 and TRBJ1-5; the match to TRBD1 covers 9 bases. The CDR3 totals 13 residues. Looked up from germline, CDR1 is DFQATT and CDR2 is SNEGSKA (reference sequence). Losses at the gene ends were 5 bases for V and 7 bases for J; bases not matched to a gene: 6. The CDR3 spells CSALGQGSQPQHF. DNA of the CDR3: TGCAGTGCTCTAGGACAGGGGAGCCAGCCCCAGCATTTT.

V is TRBV6-5 and J is TRBJ2-7; D possibly corresponds to TRBD2 (5 bases). Trimming shortened V by 0 bases and J by 4 bases, and 16 bases separated the two germline ends. The CDR3 covers 16 residues. The V gene's germline CDR1 is MNHEY and CDR2 SVGAGI. The CDR3 spells CASSYSRGSPGYEQYF. Here the CDR3 DNA reads TGTGCCAGCAGTTACTCGAGAGGGTCGCCGGGATACGAGCAGTACTTC.

At least ten counts were recorded for this clonotype. This chain connects TRBV28 to TRBJ2-5, with D hard to call. Trimming cost V 4 bases and J 3 bases, with 18 bases left between them. The CDR3 consists of 16 residues. Per the germline V gene, CDR1 is MDHEN and CDR2 is SYDVKM. Here the CDR3 reads CASSSPITTAEETQYF. DNA of the CDR3: TGTGCCAGCAGTTCCCCCATCACAACGGCAGAAGAGACCCAGTACTTC.

This clonotype was seen a handful of times. The rearrangement uses TRBV4-1 and TRBJ1-5, with 9 bases fitting TRBD1. Germline assignment: CDR1 MGHRA and CDR2 YSYEKL. This CDR3 has 15 amino acids. The J segment lost 5 bases and the V segment lost 2 bases, leaving 4 bases of the junction unmatched. CDR3 nucleotide sequence: TGCGCCAGCAGCCAACCCGGACAGGGGTATCAGCCCCAGCATTTT. As protein: CASSQPGQGYQPQHF.

This clonotype was observed a few times. This rearrangement joins TRBV5-1 to TRBJ2-1, with 14 bases fitting TRBD2. After removal of 4 bases from V and 0 bases from J, the junction contained 3 bases not matched to a gene. The germline CDR1 and CDR2 sequences are SGHRS and YFSETQ. This CDR3 contains 17 residues. CDR3 sequence (DNA): TGCGCCAGCAGCGAGGGACTAGCGGGGGCCTCCTACAATGAGCAGTTCTTC. Translation: CASSEGLAGASYNEQFF.

This clonotype was seen repeatedly, ten times or more. The chain combines TRBV24-1 with TRBJ2-5, with TRBD2 matching 7 bases. The length of the CDR3 is 15 residues. The germline CDR1 and CDR2 sequences are KGHDR and SFDVKD. Trimming removed 3 bases from V and 5 bases from J; junction bases left unmatched: 8. The CDR3 region is CATSDPGRHGETQYF. In DNA form, the CDR3 reads TGTGCCACCAGTGATCCCGGGAGGCATGGGGAGACCCAGTACTTC.